Listed here are 27 T cell receptor beta chains from one sample, sequenced in a study of identical twins. One entry per CDR3 protein results from TCRdb running MiXCR on the 5' RACE reads. This table holds approximately 890,000 distinct CDR3 sequences, around an eighth found once. These data were likewise used in another study, on yellow fever vaccine responses in identical twins.

Source material: PBMCs. These receptors originate from a woman between 18 and 30 years old in good health.

This clonotype occurred a few times. The chain uses TRBV2 and TRBJ2-3; maybe TRBD2 (6 bases). V was trimmed by 5 bases and J by 2 bases, leaving 11 bases between them. CDR3 length: 14 residues. The germline gives CDR1 SNHLY, CDR2 FYNNEI. For the CDR3, the DNA is TGTGCCAGCAGTTACGGGGGAGACACAGATACGCAGTATTTT. This codes for CASSYGGDTDTQYF.

The chain is built from TRBV7-2 and TRBJ2-1; TRBD2 matches at 9 bases. V gave up 3 bases and J gave up 3 bases; unmatched junction bases: 9. This CDR3 spans 17 amino acids. Germline V gives CDR1 SGHTA, CDR2 FQGNSA. The CDR3 loop reads CASSLRLAEDNYNEQFF. In nucleotides, the CDR3 is TGTGCCAGCAGCTTGCGACTAGCGGAGGACAACTACAATGAGCAGTTCTTC.

This clonotype has a handful of counts. The V gene is TRBV7-9, the J gene TRBJ1-4, with TRBD1 as a possible D gene (5 bases). V lost 4 bases, J lost 4 bases, and 10 bases lay in between. The CDR3 is 14 residues long. CDR1 SEHNR and CDR2 FQNEAQ come from the germline V gene (reference sequence). This chain's CDR3 is CASSSGRNNEKLFF. The DNA of the CDR3 is TGTGCCAGCAGCTCGGGACGGAATAATGAAAAACTGTTTTTT.

The rearrangement links TRBV6-5 to TRBJ1-2; D remains ambiguous. The CDR3 is 14 residues long. The V end lost 4 bases, the J end lost 9 bases, and 18 bases lay between the germline ends. CDR1 MNHEY and CDR2 SVGAGI come from the germline V gene. CDR3: CASSSHSDIGSYTF. The CDR3 DNA reads TGTGCCAGCAGTTCCCACTCCGATATAGGGAGCTACACCTTC.

As regards this clonotype: An end of the junction differs from the germline gene, which may be a read error. This rearrangement joins TRBV7-2 to TRBJ1-4, with 10 nucleotides matching TRBD1. The CDR3 contains 15 residues. CDR1 SGHTA and CDR2 FQGNSA come from the germline V gene. The CDR3 DNA is TGTGCCGGCAGCCCCCACGGGACAGGGGAGGAAAAACTGTTTTTT. The encoded protein is CAGSPHGTGEEKLFF.

In this sample, this clonotype turned up a few times. The chain is built from TRBV12-3 or TRBV12-4 and TRBJ1-2, with 10 bases fitting TRBD1. V dropped 6 bases and J dropped 6; count of bases not matched to a gene: 10. This CDR3 region has 15 residues. CDR3 coding DNA: TGTGCCAGCAGCCTACCGGGACAGGGGCAACATGGCTACACCTTC. It yields the protein CASSLPGQGQHGYTF.

The CDR3, as DNA: TGCAGTGCTAGAGTCCTGGTGGTTAGGGGTCCTAGCACAGATACGCAGTATTTT. Its translation: CSARVLVVRGPSTDTQYF. V is TRBV20-1 and J is TRBJ2-3, with a tentative D call TRBD1 (5 bases). This CDR3 has 18 amino acids. The germline V gene encodes CDR1 DFQATT and CDR2 SNEGSKA (reference sequence). V was clipped by 1 base and J by 0 bases, with 20 bases between them.

This clonotype has only a few counts. This chain joins TRBV2 and TRBJ1-5; tentative D call: TRBD1 (6 bases). V shed 7 bases and J shed 2 bases, with 12 bases lying between them. Germline V lookup: CDR1 SNHLY, CDR2 FYNNEI. The CDR3 runs 14 residues. CDR3 protein: CASKGGGGNQPQHF. CDR3 nucleotide sequence: TGTGCCAGCAAGGGAGGGGGAGGCAATCAGCCCCAGCATTTT.

The V gene is TRBV9, the J gene TRBJ2-3; the match to TRBD2 covers 11 bases. The CDR3 runs to 17 residues. CDR1 and CDR2 (germline): SGDLS, YYNGEE. V trimming: 0 bases; J trimming: 5 bases; junction bases outside the gene matches: 8. CDR3 sequence (DNA): TGTGCCAGCAGCGTAGGAGGACTAGCGGGCCCCCGAGATACGCAGTATTTT. Translation gives CASSVGGLAGPRDTQYF.

The chain links TRBV3-1 to TRBJ2-2; 10 bases map to TRBD2. Germline V CDR1 and CDR2: LGHDT, YNNKEL (reference sequence). The V segment lost 0 bases and the J segment 0 bases; nucleotides outside the gene matches: 4. CDR3 length: 18 amino acids. CDR3: CASSQEAAGGTNTGELFF. As DNA, the CDR3 is TGTGCCAGCAGCCAAGAAGCAGCGGGAGGGACGAACACCGGGGAGCTGTTTTTT. The full variable domain, its missing parts supplied by reference TRBV3-1 and TRBJ2-2, is DTAVSQTPKYLVTQMGNDKSIKCEQNLGHDTMYWYKQDSKKFLKIMFSYNNKELIINETVPNRFSPKSPDKAHLNLHINSLELGDSAVYFCASSQEAAGGTNTGELFFGEGSRLTVL.

This clonotype was detected a few times. This rearrangement joins TRBV11-3 to TRBJ2-7; D is possibly TRBD1 (6 bases). V shed 8 bases and J shed 3 bases, with 14 bases lying between them. The CDR3 loop spans 13 amino acids. Germline assignment: CDR1 SGHNT and CDR2 YENEEA. CDR3 DNA: TGTGCCAGCCAAGGAGACAGGTACTACGAGCAGTACTTC. Its translation: CASQGDRYYEQYF.

With regard to this clonotype: The conserved phenylalanine or tryptophan is not found at the CDR3 terminus, so this likely reflects a read error. Because the CDR3's place on the DNA is in doubt, the DNA is left out and the CDR3 is given as listed by TCRdb. This sequence joins TRBV6-2 or TRBV6-3 and TRBJ2-7; the DNA was not used to check the table's D call, TRBD2. Inclusive of both ends, the CDR3 amounts to 13 amino acids. CDR1 and CDR2 from the germline V gene are MNHEY and SVGEGT. The CDR3 loop is CASSYDGETASHI.

This clonotype was observed a handful of times. The chain is built from TRBV6-1 and TRBJ2-4, with TRBD2 matching over 11 bases. This CDR3 contains 16 residues. In germline, CDR1 is MNHNS, CDR2 SASEGT. V dropped 6 bases and J dropped 3; count of bases not matched to a gene: 7. The CDR3 spells CASSQTSGVGKNIQYF. For the CDR3, the DNA is TGTGCCAGCAGCCAGACTAGCGGGGTTGGCAAAAACATTCAGTACTTC.

This clonotype was counted at least ten times. The rearrangement links TRBV5-1 to TRBJ1-3, with TRBD1 matching 7 bases. CDR3 length equals 15 residues. Germline assignment: CDR1 SGHRS and CDR2 YFSETQ. The V and J ends lost 4 bases and 4 bases, in that order; junction bases with no gene match: 8. The CDR3 coding sequence is TGCGCCAGCAGCCCCGACAGGGCCGGAGGAAACACCATATATTTT. Amino acids: CASSPDRAGGNTIYF.

In its sample, this clonotype was seen a few times. The chain carries TRBV28 and TRBJ2-1, with D possibly being TRBD2 (5 bases). Germline CDR1 and CDR2: MDHEN and SYDVKM. The V end was cut by 5 bases, the J end by 10 bases, with 12 bases between. The CDR3 has 12 residues. The CDR3 spells CASSDTGYEQFF. CDR3 coding DNA: TGTGCCAGCAGTGACACGGGGTACGAGCAGTTCTTC.

J is TRBJ2-2 and V is TRBV18; D gene uncertain. Per the germline V gene, CDR1 is KGHSH and CDR2 is LQKENI. This CDR3 contains 14 residues. Trimming removed 3 bases from V and 5 bases from J, with 10 bases in between. CDR3 nucleotide sequence: TGTGCCAGCTCACCCCAAGACTCTACCGGGGAGCTGTTTTTT. Translated: CASSPQDSTGELFF.

This clonotype was counted only a few times. The chain uses TRBV9 and TRBJ1-1, with D uncertain. The CDR3 length is 13 residues. The germline V gene encodes CDR1 SGDLS and CDR2 YYNGEE. Trimming removed 0 bases from V and 1 base from J, with 4 bases in between. CDR3 sequence (DNA): TGTGCCAGCAGCGTAGCTACGAACACTGAAGCTTTCTTT. It translates to CASSVATNTEAFF.

This clonotype was recorded many times. V gene TRBV6-5 combines with J gene TRBJ2-5; the match to TRBD1 covers 7 bases. Germline loops: CDR1 MNHEY, CDR2 SVGAGI. J was trimmed by 4 bases and V by 9 bases; bases with no gene match: 2. The CDR3 has 11 amino acids. CDR3 in amino acids: CASNRGETQYF. CDR3 nucleotides: TGTGCCAGTAACAGGGGAGAGACCCAGTACTTC.

In this sample, this clonotype turned up a few times. The V gene is TRBV10-3, the J gene TRBJ2-1; TRBD1 is a possible D gene (5 bases). V lost 7 bases, J lost 0 bases, and 16 bases lay in between. This CDR3 spans 16 amino acids. Germline values: CDR1 ENHRY, CDR2 SYGVKD. CDR3 in DNA: TGTGCCATCAAGGCCACGGACACGAGCTCCTACAATGAGCAGTTCTTC. It specifies CAIKATDTSSYNEQFF.

The J gene is TRBJ2-7, the V gene TRBV29-1, with 8 bases aligning to TRBD2. The CDR3 sequence is 12 residues long. The germline V gene has CDR1 SQVTM and CDR2 ANQGSEA. V lost 4 bases and J lost 3; bases outside the gene matches: 2. The CDR3 DNA sequence: TGCAGCGTTGTAACTAGCGGCTACGAGCAGTACTTC. Translating it yields CSVVTSGYEQYF.

This clonotype was seen more than once but under ten times. The rearrangement joins TRBV20-1 to TRBJ2-4, with 11 bases lining up with TRBD2. V was clipped by 1 base and J by 3 bases; unmatched bases: 17. In germline, CDR1 is DFQATT, CDR2 SNEGSKA (reference sequence). This CDR3 spans 20 amino acids. The DNA of the CDR3 is TGCAGTGCTAGAGCACAAGTTGGTAGCGGGAGGGGTCTTGTCAAAAACATTCAGTACTTC. Protein product: CSARAQVGSGRGLVKNIQYF.

This clonotype was observed a few times. One end of the junction varies from germline; a read error may be responsible. The J gene is TRBJ1-5, the V gene TRBV19; D remains unclear. This CDR3 has 15 residues. Germline CDR1 is LNHDA and CDR2 is SQIVND (reference sequence). CDR3: CASSIGDYSNQPQQF. Here the CDR3 DNA reads TGTGCCAGTAGTATAGGCGATTATAGCAATCAGCCCCAGCAATTT.

This clonotype was counted ten times or more. The chain is built from TRBV28 and TRBJ1-2; the D is unclear. The CDR3 loop spans 13 amino acids. Germline V gene sequence: CDR1 MDHEN, CDR2 SYDVKM. V shed 3 bases and J shed 1 base, with 6 bases lying between them. The CDR3 region is CASSFGLNYGYTF. CDR3 nucleotide sequence: TGTGCCAGCAGTTTCGGACTTAACTATGGCTACACCTTC.

The chain uses TRBV25-1 and TRBJ2-5; 8 nucleotides match TRBD2. In germline, CDR1 is MGHDK, CDR2 SYGVNS. The V segment lost 3 bases and the J segment 6 bases; nucleotides outside the gene matches: 12. The CDR3 runs to 16 residues. The CDR3 here is CASSDSVGTRFQTQYF. For the CDR3, the DNA is TGTGCCAGCAGTGACTCGGTCGGGACTAGATTTCAGACCCAGTACTTC.

J is TRBJ2-1 and V is TRBV7-9; D perhaps matches TRBD2 (5 bases). The V end was cut by 5 bases, the J end by 1 base, with 15 bases between. This CDR3 comprises 16 residues. CDR1 and CDR2 from the germline V gene are SEHNR and FQNEAQ (reference sequence). The CDR3 reads CASSPRGFGSYNEQFF. The CDR3, as DNA: TGTGCCAGCAGCCCTCGGGGTTTTGGTTCCTACAATGAGCAGTTCTTC. Full variable domain (outside the CDR3, taken from reference TRBV7-9 and TRBJ2-1): DTGVSQNPRHKITKRGQNVTFRCDPISEHNRLYWYRQTLGQGPEFLTYFQNEAQLEKSRLLSDRFSAERPKGSFSTLEIQRTEQGDSAMYLCASSPRGFGSYNEQFFGPGTRLTVL.

The chain is built from TRBV6-1 and TRBJ2-4; possibly TRBD1 for D (5 bases). The germline V gene encodes CDR1 MNHNS and CDR2 SASEGT. There are 15 residues in the CDR3. V was shortened by 3 bases and J by 4 bases, with 13 bases between the two germline ends. The CDR3 bases are TGTGCCAGCAGTGAGTGGGGCGGCTTGAAAAACATTCAGTACTTC. This encodes CASSEWGGLKNIQYF.

A few counts support this clonotype. This chain links TRBV29-1 with TRBJ1-1, with a weak D call TRBD1 (5 bases). This CDR3 region has 12 residues. CDR1 and CDR2 from the germline V gene are SQVTM and ANQGSEA. Trimming cost V 5 bases and J 4 bases, with 11 bases left between them. CDR3 sequence reads: CSVSPGGTEAFF. The CDR3 DNA reads as TGCAGCGTTTCCCCCGGGGGCACTGAAGCTTTCTTT. Combining the CDR3 with reference TRBV29-1 and TRBJ1-1 gives the whole variable domain SAVISQKPSRDICQRGTSLTIQCQVDSQVTMMFWYRQQPGQSLTLIATANQGSEATYESGFVIDKFPISRPNLTFSTLTVSNMSPEDSSIYLCSVSPGGTEAFFGQGTRLTVV.